This record concerns one T cell receptor (beta chain) sequence. The CDR3 length is 13 residues. Trimming shortened V by 5 bases and J by 4 bases, and 11 bases separated the two germline ends. Germline CDR1 is MNHEY and CDR2 is SVGAGI. The record originates from a study of blood T cell repertoires in COVID-19. Across the whole study: COVID-19 samples from acute and convalescent phases originated in the United States, Italy and Spain.

The age range of participants was about 18 to 89 years, with residence in about two dozen US areas. Assay: immunoSEQ multiplex PCR; the TCRdb copy retains only in-frame clones and omits some. The data hold some 400,000 clones, with more than 85% observed a single time. Sequencing input: PBMCs or T cells enriched from blood (not recorded which). The V and J genes are TRBV6-5 and TRBJ1-1; possible D gene TRBD1, 5 bases. The receptor's source is a woman in her forties who had been exposed to COVID-19. CDR3 nucleotides: TGTGCCAGCAGTAAACCGGGGGGCACTGAAGCTTTCTTT. It encodes CASSKPGGTEAFF.